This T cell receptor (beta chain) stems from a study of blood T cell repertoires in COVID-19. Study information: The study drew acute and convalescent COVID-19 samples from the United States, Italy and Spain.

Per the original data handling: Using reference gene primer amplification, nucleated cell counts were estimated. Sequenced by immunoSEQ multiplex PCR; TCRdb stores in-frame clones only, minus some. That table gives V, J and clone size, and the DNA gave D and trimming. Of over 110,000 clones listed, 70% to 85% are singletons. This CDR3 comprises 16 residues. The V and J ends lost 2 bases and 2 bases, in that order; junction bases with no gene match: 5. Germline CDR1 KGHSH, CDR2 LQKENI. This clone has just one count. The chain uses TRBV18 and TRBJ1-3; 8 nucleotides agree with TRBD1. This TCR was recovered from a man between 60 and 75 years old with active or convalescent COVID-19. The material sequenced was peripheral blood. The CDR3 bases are TGTGCCAGCTCACCATCCGCGACAGGGGCTGGAAACACCATATATTTT. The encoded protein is CASSPSATGAGNTIYF. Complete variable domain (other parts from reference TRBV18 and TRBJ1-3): NAGVMQNPRHLVRRRGQEARLRCSPMKGHSHVYWYRQLPEEGLKFMVYLQKENIIDESGMPKERFSAEFPKEGPSILRIQQVVRGDSAAYFCASSPSATGAGNTIYFGEGSWLTVV.